The clone carrying this T cell receptor (beta chain) was recorded a few times. Antigen unknown. cDNA libraries for TCR beta contained unique molecular identifiers. MiXCR, run by TCRdb on the PCR reads, gives a single entry per CDR3 protein. The sample lists about 820,000 distinct CDR3 sequences, about 53% seen once, with approximately 4.3% in the top ten. This specimen comes from a study of post-analysis software for immune sequencing data. Study conclusions and caveats: When patients were compared with controls, about five TRBV segments were more frequent, TRBV5-6, TRBV5-1 and TRBV20-1 among them.

Germline CDR1 and CDR2: SNHLY and FYNNEI. The CDR3 contains 15 residues. This sequence joins TRBV2 and TRBJ2-5; 9 positions match TRBD2. Gene TRBJ2-7 matches the end of the DNA better, so the J call may be wrong. The source of this sequence is a girl aged 10-17 years with multiple sclerosis. Source material: blood. CDR3 DNA: TGTGCCAGCAGTTCCCTGGGCGGGGGGGCCTACGAGCAGTACTTC. Translation: CASSSLGGGAYEQYF.